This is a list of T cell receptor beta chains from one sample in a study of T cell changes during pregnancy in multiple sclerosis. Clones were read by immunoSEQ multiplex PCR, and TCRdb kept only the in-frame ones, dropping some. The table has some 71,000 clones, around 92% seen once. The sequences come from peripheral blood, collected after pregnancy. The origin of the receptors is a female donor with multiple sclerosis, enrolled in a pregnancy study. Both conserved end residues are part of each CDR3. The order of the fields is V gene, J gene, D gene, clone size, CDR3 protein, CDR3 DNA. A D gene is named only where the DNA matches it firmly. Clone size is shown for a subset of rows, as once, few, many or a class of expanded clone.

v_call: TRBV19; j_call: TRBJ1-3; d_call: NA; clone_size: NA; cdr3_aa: CASSVTTGFSGNTIYF; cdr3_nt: TGTGCCAGTAGTGTGACGACGGGATTCTCTGGAAACACCATATATTTT
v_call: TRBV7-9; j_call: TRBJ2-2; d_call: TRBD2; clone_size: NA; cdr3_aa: CASSPTSLAGPNTGELFF; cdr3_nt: TGTGCCAGCAGCCCCACCTCGTTAGCGGGACCGAACACCGGGGAGCTGTTTTTT
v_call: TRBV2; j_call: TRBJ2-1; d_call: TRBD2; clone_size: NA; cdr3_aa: CASRKNRLAGREQFF; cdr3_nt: TGTGCCAGCAGAAAAAACAGACTAGCGGGTCGGGAGCAGTTCTTC
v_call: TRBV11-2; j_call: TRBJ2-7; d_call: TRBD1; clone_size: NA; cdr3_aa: CASSFDRAAEQYF; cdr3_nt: TGTGCCAGCAGCTTTGACAGGGCAGCCGAGCAGTACTTC
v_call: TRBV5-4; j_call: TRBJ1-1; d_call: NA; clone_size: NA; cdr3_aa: CASSLAGGLTEAFF; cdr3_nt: TGTGCCAGCAGCTTGGCCGGGGGGCTCACTGAAGCTTTCTTT
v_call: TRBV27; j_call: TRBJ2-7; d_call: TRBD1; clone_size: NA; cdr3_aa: CASSGTGGGYEQYF; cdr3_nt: TGTGCCAGCAGCGGGACAGGGGGAGGGTACGAGCAGTACTTC
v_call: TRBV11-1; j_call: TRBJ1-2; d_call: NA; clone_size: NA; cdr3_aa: CASSADSYGYTF; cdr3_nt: TGTGCCAGCAGCGCTGACAGCTATGGCTACACCTTC
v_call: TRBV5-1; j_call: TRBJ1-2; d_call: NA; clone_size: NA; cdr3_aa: CASSPPLQAGYGYTF; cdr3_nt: TGCGCCAGCAGCCCGCCCCTTCAAGCAGGCTATGGCTACACCTTC
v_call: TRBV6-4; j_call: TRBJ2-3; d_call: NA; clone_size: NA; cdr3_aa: CASSRERGDTQYF; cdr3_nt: TGTGCCAGCAGTCGGGAGAGGGGAGATACGCAGTATTTT
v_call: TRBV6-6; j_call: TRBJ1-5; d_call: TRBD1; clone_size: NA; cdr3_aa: CASSRGQGAQPQHF; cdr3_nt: TGTGCCAGCAGTCGAGGACAGGGGGCTCAGCCCCAGCATTTT
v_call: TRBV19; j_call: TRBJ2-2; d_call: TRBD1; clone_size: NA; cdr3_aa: CASVQGADTGELFF; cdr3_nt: TGTGCCAGTGTACAGGGGGCGGACACCGGGGAGCTGTTTTTT
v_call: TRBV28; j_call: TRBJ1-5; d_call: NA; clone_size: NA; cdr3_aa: CASTGPNQPQHF; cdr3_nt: TGTGCCAGTACAGGGCCTAATCAGCCCCAGCATTTT
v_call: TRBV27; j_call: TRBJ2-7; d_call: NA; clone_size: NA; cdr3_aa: CASSFRTLQGAGGRARSYEQYF; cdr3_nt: TGTGCCAGCAGTTTTCGGACCCTACAGGGGGCTGGCGGGAGGGCCAGGTCCTACGAGCAGTACTTC
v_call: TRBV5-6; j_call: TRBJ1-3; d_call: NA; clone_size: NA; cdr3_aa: CASSLGGENTIYF; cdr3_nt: TGTGCCAGCAGCTTGGGGGGCGAGAACACCATATATTTT
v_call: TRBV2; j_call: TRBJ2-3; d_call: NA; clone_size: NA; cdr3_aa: CASSGGDHTDTQYF; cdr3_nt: TGTGCCAGCAGCGGCGGGGACCACACAGATACGCAGTATTTT
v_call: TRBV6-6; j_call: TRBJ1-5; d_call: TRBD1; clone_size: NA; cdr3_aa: CATGTDPNQPQHF; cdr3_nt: TGTGCCACCGGGACAGACCCAAATCAGCCCCAGCATTTT
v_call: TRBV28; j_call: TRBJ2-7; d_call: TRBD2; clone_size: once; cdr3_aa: CASSRSSGKTYEQYF; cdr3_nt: TGTGCCAGCAGTAGATCTAGCGGGAAAACCTACGAGCAGTACTTC
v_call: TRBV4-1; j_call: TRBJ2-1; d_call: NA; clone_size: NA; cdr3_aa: CASSQLADTTNEQFF; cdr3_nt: TGCGCCAGCAGCCAGTTAGCGGATACAACCAATGAGCAGTTCTTC
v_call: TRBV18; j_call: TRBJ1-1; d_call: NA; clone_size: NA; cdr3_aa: CASSPPFGGGTEAFF; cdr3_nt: TGTGCCAGCTCACCACCTTTCGGGGGAGGGACTGAAGCTTTCTTT
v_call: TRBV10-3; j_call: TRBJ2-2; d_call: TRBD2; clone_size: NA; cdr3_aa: CAISESLAGGTGELFF; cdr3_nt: TGTGCCATCAGTGAGTCGTTGGCGGGAGGCACCGGGGAGCTGTTTTTT
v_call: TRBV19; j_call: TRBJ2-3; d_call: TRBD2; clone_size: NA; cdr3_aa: CASSTIAGGTSQDTQYF; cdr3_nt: TGTGCCAGTAGTACTATAGCGGGAGGCACCAGTCAGGATACGCAGTATTTT
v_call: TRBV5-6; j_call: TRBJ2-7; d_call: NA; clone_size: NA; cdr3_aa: CASSLATGGYEQYF; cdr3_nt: TGTGCCAGCAGCTTGGCTACCGGGGGCTACGAGCAGTACTTC
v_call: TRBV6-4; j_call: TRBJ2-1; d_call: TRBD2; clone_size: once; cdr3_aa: CASSEREHNEQFF; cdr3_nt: TGTGCCAGCAGTGAGCGGGAGCACAATGAGCAGTTCTTC
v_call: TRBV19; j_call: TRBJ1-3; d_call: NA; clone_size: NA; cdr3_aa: CASNPSSGNTIYF; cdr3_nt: TGTGCCAGTAATCCGAGCTCTGGAAACACCATATATTTT
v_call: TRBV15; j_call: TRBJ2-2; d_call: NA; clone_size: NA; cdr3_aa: CATSSRQSGELFF; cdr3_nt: TGTGCCACCAGCAGTAGACAGTCCGGGGAGCTGTTTTTT
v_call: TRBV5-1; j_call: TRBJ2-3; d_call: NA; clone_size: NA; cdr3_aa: CASSLYRFASDTQYF; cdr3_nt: TGCGCCAGCAGCTTGTACCGGTTCGCTTCAGATACGCAGTATTTT
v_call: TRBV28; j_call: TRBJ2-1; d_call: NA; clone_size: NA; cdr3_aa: CASCRLLDRTYNEQFF; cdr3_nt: TGTGCCAGCTGTCGCCTTTTGGACAGAACCTACAATGAGCAGTTCTTC
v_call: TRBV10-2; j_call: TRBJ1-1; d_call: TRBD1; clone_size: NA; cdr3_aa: CATGTGEGTEAFF; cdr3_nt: TGCGCCACCGGGACAGGGGAAGGCACTGAAGCTTTCTTT
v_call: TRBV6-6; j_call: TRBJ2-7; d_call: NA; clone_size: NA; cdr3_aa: CASRPGYSYEQYF; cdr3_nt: TGTGCCAGCAGACCGGGTTACTCCTACGAGCAGTACTTC
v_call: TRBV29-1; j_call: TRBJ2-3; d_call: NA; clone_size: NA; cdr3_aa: CSVVSDTIFSDTQYF; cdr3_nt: TGCAGCGTTGTTTCGGACACAATCTTTTCAGATACGCAGTATTTT
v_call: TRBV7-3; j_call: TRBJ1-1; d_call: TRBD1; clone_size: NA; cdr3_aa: CASSSDRGTEAFF; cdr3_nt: TGTGCCAGCAGCTCTGACAGGGGCACTGAAGCTTTCTTT
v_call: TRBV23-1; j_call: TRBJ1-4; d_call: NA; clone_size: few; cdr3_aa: CASSQSGSQGEGVSEKLFF; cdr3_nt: TGCGCCAGCAGTCAATCGGGGTCTCAAGGGGAGGGAGTCAGTGAAAAACTGTTTTTT
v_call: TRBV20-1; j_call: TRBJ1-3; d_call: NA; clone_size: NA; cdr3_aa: CRGENTIYF; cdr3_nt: TGCCGGGGGGAAAACACCATATATTTT
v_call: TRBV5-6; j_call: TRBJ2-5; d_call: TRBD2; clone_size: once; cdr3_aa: CASSSRGWKRENVETQYF; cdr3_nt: TGTGCCAGCAGCTCCCGCGGGTGGAAGCGGGAGAACGTAGAGACCCAGTACTTC
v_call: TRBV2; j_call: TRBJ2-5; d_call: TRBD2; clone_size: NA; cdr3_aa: CASSEDIAGGETQYF; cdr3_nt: TGTGCCAGCAGTGAAGATATAGCGGGAGGAGAGACCCAGTACTTC
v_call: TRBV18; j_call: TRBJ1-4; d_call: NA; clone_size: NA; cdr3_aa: CASSPTLSGITNEKLFF; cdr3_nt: TGTGCCAGCTCACCGACCCTCTCGGGGATCACTAATGAAAAACTGTTTTTT
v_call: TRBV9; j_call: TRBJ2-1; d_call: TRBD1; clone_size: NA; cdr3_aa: CASSPQQGAGSYNEQFF; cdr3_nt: TGTGCCAGCAGCCCCCAACAGGGGGCGGGCTCCTACAATGAGCAGTTCTTC
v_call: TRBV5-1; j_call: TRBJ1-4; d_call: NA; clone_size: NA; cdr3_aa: CASSLTQGGSEKLFF; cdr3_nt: TGCGCCAGCAGCCTTACACAGGGAGGGAGTGAAAAACTGTTTTTT
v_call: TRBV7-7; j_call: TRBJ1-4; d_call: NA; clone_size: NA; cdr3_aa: CASSRGVGNEKLFF; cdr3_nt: TGTGCCAGCAGCCGGGGGGTCGGCAATGAAAAACTGTTTTTT
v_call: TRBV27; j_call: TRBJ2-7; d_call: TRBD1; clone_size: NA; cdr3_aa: CASSFAQGAGEQYF; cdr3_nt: TGTGCCAGCAGTTTTGCGCAGGGGGCGGGAGAGCAGTACTTC
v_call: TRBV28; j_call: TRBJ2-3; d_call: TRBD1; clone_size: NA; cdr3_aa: CASRTGGNTDTQYF; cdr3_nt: TGTGCCAGCAGGACAGGGGGCAACACAGATACGCAGTATTTT